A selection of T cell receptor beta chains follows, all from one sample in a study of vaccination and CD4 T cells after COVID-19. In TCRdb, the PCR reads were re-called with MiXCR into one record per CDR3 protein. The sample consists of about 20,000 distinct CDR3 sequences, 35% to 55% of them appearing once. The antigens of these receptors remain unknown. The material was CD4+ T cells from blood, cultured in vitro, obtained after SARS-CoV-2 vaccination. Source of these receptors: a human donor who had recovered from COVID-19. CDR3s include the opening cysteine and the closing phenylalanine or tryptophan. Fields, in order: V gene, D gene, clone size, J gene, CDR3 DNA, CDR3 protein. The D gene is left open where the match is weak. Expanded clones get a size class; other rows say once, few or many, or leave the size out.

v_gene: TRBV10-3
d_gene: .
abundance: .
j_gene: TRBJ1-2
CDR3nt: TGTGCCCTCTCTCCGGGCAGAGCCCTCTATGGCTACACCTTC
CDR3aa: CALSPGRALYGYTF

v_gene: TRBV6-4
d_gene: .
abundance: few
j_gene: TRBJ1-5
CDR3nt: TGTGCCAGCAGTGACTCGCCAGGGGATCAGCCCCAGCATTTT
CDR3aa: CASSDSPGDQPQHF

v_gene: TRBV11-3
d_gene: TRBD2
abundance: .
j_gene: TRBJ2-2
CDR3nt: TGTGCCAGCAGACGGGCGGGGGGCAGGACCGGGGAGCTGTTTTTT
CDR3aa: CASRRAGGRTGELFF

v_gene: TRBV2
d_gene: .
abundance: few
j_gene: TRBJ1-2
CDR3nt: TGTGCCAGCAGTAGGGACCGGTATGGCTACACCTTC
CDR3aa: CASSRDRYGYTF

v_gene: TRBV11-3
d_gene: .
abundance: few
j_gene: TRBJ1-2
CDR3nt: TGTGCCAGCAGCTTAGGGACTGTGGAATCGGTCTACACCTTC
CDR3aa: CASSLGTVESVYTF

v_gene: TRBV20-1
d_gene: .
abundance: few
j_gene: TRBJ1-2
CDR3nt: TGCAGCGGGGACCCCCGCAACTATGGCTACACCTTC
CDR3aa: CSGDPRNYGYTF

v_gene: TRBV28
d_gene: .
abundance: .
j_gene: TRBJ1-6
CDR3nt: TGTGCCAGCAGCTGGGCAGGGGCTGGGAATTCACCCCTCCACTTT
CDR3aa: CASSWAGAGNSPLHF

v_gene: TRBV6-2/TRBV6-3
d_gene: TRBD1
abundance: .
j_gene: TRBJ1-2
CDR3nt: TGTGCCAGCAGTTACGGACAGGGCCGCTACACCTTC
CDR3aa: CASSYGQGRYTF

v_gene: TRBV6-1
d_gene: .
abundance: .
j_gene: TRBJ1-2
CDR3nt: TGTGCCAGCAGACAGGGAGGAGTGTCTGGCTACACCTTC
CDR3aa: CASRQGGVSGYTF

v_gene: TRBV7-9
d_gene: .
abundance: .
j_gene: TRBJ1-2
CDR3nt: TGTGCCAGCAGCTTGGGGTCTGGCTACACCTTC
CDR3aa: CASSLGSGYTF

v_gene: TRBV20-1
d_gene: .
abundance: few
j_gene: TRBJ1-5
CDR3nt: TGCAGTGCTAGTAGGGGCGGCCGGCAGCCCCAGCATTTT
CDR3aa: CSASRGGRQPQHF

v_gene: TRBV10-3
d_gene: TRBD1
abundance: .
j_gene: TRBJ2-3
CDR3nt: TGTGCCATCAGCGATCGGGACAGCTACACAGATACGCAGTATTTT
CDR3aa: CAISDRDSYTDTQYF

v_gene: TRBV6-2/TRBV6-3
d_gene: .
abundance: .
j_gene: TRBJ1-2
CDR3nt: TGTGCCAGCAGTTACTCGAGTGGTCGGCCCCTCACCTTC
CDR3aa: CASSYSSGRPLTF

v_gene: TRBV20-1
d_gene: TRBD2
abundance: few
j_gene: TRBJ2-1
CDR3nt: TGCAGTGCCCTTAGCGGGAGGGCCTACAATGAGCAGTTCTTC
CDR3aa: CSALSGRAYNEQFF

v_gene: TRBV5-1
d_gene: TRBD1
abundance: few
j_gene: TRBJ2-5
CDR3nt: TGCGCCAGCAGCGACAGGGCCTCGGGGGAGACCCAGTACTTC
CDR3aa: CASSDRASGETQYF

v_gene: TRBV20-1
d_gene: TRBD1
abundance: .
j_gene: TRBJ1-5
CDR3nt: TGCAGTGCTAGCAGTTGGACAGGGGGCGGCAATCAGCCCCAGCGTTTT
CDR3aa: CSASSWTGGGNQPQRF

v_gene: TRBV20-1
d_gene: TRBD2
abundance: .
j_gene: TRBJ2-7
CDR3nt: TGCAGTGCTAGCGAGCGGGAGCCCTACGAGCAGTACTTC
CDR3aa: CSASEREPYEQYF

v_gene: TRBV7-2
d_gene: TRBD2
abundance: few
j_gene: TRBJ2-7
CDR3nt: TGTGCCAGCAGCTTCCAGCGGGACTCCTACGAGCAGTACTTC
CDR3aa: CASSFQRDSYEQYF

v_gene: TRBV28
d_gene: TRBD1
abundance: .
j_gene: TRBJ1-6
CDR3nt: TGTGCCAGCAGTTTGGGGACAGGGAATTCACCCCTCCACTTT
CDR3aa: CASSLGTGNSPLHF

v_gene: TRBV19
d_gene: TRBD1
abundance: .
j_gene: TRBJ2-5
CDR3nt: TGTGCCAGTAGTACCCCCGGGACAGGGCAAGAGACCCAGTACTTC
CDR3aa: CASSTPGTGQETQYF

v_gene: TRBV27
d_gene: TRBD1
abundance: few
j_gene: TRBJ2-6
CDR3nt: TGTGCCAGCAGTACGGGACAGATGAACTCTGGGGCCAACGTCCTGACTTTC
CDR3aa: CASSTGQMNSGANVLTF

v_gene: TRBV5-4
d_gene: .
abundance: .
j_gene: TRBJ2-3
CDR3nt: TGTGCCAGCAGTGATGGTCTTTCCCCAGATACGCAGTATTTT
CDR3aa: CASSDGLSPDTQYF

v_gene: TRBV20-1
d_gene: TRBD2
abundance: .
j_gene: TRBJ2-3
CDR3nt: TGCGGGACTAGCGGACCCACAGATACGCAGTATTTT
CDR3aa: CGTSGPTDTQYF

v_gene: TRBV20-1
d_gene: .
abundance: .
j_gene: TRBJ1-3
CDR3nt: TGCAGTGCTAGAGCAGGGGCTCTCGGAAACACCATATATTTT
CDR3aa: CSARAGALGNTIYF

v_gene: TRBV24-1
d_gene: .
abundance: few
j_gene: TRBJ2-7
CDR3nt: TGTGCCACTGCAAGCGGGACAGGAAGCGAGCAGTACTTC
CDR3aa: CATASGTGSEQYF

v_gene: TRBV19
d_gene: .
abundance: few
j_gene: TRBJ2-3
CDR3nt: TGTGCCAGTAGTATAGGGGCAGGCACAGATACGCAGTATTTT
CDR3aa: CASSIGAGTDTQYF

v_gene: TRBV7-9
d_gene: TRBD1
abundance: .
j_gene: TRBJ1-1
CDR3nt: TGTGCCAGCAGCTTAAATTTGGGACAGGGGGCATCTGAAGCTTTCTTT
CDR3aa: CASSLNLGQGASEAFF

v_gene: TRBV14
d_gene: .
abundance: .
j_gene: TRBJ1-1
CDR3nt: TGTGCCAGCAGCCCCCGGAGGGACACTGAAGCTTTCTTT
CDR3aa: CASSPRRDTEAFF

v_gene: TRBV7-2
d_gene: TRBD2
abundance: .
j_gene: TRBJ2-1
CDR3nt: TGTGCCAGCAGCAGAACGGGGACTAGCAATAATGAGCAGTTCTTC
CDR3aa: CASSRTGTSNNEQFF

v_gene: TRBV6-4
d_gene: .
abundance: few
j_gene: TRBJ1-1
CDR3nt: TGTGCCAGCAGTGATCCGTCGGGTGAAGCTTTCTTT
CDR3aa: CASSDPSGEAFF

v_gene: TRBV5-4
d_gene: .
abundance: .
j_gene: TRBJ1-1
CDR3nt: TGTGCCAGCAGCTCGATTGAACAGGGCACTGAAGCTTTCTTT
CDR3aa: CASSSIEQGTEAFF

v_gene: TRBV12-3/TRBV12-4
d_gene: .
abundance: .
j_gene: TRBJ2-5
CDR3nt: TGTGCCAGCAGCTTCGGGACTTTACAAGAGACCCAGTACTTC
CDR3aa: CASSFGTLQETQYF

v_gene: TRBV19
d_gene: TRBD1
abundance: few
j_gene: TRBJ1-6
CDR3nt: TGTGCCAGTAGTTCGGGACAGTCTTTTTCACCCCTCCACTTT
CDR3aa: CASSSGQSFSPLHF

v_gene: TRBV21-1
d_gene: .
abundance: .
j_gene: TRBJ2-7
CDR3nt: TGTGCCAGCAGCTGCCGGGACAGGGAGTACGAGCAGTACTTC
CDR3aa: CASSCRDREYEQYF

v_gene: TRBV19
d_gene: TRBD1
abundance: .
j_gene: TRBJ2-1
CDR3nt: TGTGCCACCACGGCAGGGGGCAAAAACTACAATGAGCAGTTCTTC
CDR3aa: CATTAGGKNYNEQFF

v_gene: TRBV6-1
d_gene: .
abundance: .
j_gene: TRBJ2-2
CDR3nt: TGTGCCAGCAGACGCACCTCCGGGACAACGAACACCGGGGAGCTGTTTTTT
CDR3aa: CASRRTSGTTNTGELFF

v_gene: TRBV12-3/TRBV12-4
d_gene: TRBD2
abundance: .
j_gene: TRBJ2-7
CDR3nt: TGTGCCAGCAGGATGACTAGCGGGACCGAAATCTCCTACGAGCAGTACTTC
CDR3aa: CASRMTSGTEISYEQYF

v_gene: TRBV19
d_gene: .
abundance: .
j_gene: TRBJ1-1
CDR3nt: TGTGCCAGTAGTGTCGGGACACTTTCTGAAGCTTCCTTT
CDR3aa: CASSVGTLSEASF

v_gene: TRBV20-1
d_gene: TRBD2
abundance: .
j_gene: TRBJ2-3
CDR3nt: TGCAGTGCTAGAGGACTAGCGGGAGTGGGCACAGATACGCAGTATTTT
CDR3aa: CSARGLAGVGTDTQYF

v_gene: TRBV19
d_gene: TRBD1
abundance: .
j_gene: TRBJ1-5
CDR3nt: TGTGCCAGTAGTGGGCAGGGGGACAATCAGCCCCAGCATTTT
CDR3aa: CASSGQGDNQPQHF

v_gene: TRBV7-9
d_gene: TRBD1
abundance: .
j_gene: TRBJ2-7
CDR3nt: TGTGCCAGCAGCGCCAGGCCCGGGACAGGGGGCGACGAGCAGTACTTC
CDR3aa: CASSARPGTGGDEQYF

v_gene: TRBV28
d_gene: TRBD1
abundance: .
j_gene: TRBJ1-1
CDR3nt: TGTGCCAGCAGTTTATTACAGGGGGCAGCTTTCTTT
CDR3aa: CASSLLQGAAFF

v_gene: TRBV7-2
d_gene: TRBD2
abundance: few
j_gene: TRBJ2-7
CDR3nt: TGTGCCAGCAGCTTAGGGGGCGGCGGGGGCTCCTACGAGCAGTACTTC
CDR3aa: CASSLGGGGGSYEQYF

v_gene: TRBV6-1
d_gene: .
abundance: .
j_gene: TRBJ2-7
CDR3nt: TGTGCCAGCACGGACACTCTCTACGAGCAGTACTTC
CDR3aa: CASTDTLYEQYF

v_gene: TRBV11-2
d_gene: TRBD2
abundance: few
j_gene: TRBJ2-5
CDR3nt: TGTGCCAGCAGCTTAAGTAGCGGGAGCCGTCAAGAGACCCAGTACTTC
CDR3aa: CASSLSSGSRQETQYF

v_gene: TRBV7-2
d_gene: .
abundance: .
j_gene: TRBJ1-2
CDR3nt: TGTGCCAGCAGCTTAGAAGGGAGGGGCTATGGCTACACCTTC
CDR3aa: CASSLEGRGYGYTF

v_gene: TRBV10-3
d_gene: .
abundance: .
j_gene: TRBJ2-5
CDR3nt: TGTGCCATCAGTGACCCTGTGGGGATTATAGGGGAGACCCAGTACTTC
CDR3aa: CAISDPVGIIGETQYF

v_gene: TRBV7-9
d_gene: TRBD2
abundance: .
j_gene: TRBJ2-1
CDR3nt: TGTGCCAGCAGCGATCCCGGGACTAGCGGGAGTGAAGAGCAGTTCTTC
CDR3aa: CASSDPGTSGSEEQFF

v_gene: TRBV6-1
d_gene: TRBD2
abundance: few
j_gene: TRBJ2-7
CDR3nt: TGTGCCAGCGAACCGACTAGCGGGAGTTACGAGCAGTACTTC
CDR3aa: CASEPTSGSYEQYF

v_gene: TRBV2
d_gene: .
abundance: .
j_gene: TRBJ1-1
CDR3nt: TGTGCCAGCAGTGAGAGGTGGGCCACTGAAGCTTTCTTT
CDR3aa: CASSERWATEAFF

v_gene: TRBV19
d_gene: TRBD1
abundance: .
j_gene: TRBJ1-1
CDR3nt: TGTGCCAGTAAAGAGACAGGGATGGGTGGAGGAGCTTTCTTT
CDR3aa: CASKETGMGGGAFF

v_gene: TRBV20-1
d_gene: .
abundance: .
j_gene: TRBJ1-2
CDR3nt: TGCAGTGCTAGGGACAGCTCCTATGGCTACACCTTC
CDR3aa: CSARDSSYGYTF

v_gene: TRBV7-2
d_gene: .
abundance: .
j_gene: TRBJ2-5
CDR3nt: TGTGCCAGCAGCTCCCGGATGGGGACCCAGTACTTC
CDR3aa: CASSSRMGTQYF

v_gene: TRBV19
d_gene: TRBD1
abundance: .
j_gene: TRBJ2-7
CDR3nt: TGTGCCAGTAGTATTGACAGGGGATACGAGCAGTACTTC
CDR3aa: CASSIDRGYEQYF

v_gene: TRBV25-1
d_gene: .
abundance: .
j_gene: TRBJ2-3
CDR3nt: TGTGCCAGCAGTGAATATAACTATGACACAGATACGCAGTATTTT
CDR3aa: CASSEYNYDTDTQYF